These 24 T cell receptor beta chains came from one sample sequenced in a study of beta chain features in type 1 diabetes. Investigators reverse transcribed all isolated RNA, so they sequenced expressed TCRB transcripts. The table came from immunoSEQ multiplex PCR; TCRdb's copy has only in-frame clones and leaves some out. The table includes roughly 330,000 clones, about 10% detected once. The source material was naive CD4+ T cells from blood. All receptors come from a young woman in good health.

This clone has only a few counts. The rearrangement links TRBV15 to TRBJ2-3; TRBD2 might be the D (5 bases). The V gene's germline CDR1 is LNHNV and CDR2 YYDKDF (reference sequence). The CDR3 is 16 residues long. V was pared by 0 bases and J by 2 bases, with 12 bases between. The CDR3, as DNA: TGTGCCACCAGCAGAGATGCGGGCACTATCACAGATACGCAGTATTTT. This sequence encodes CATSRDAGTITDTQYF.

This chain connects TRBV19 to TRBJ1-1, with a possible D match to TRBD1 (5 bases). V dropped 9 bases and J dropped 2 bases, with 10 bases sitting between them. Germline V lookup: CDR1 LNHDA, CDR2 SQIVND (reference sequence). This CDR3 has 12 residues. CDR3 region: CASLGQNTEAFF. The CDR3 DNA is TGTGCCAGCTTAGGACAAAACACTGAAGCTTTCTTT.

The chain combines TRBV5-1 with TRBJ2-3; 7 bases align to TRBD2. Germline CDR1 reads SGHRS; CDR2 reads YFSETQ. The CDR3 has 13 residues. J gave up 3 bases and V 7 bases, and 5 bases lay outside the gene matches. CDR3 loop: CASGAGMTDTQYF. The CDR3 DNA follows: TGCGCCAGCGGAGCGGGAATGACAGATACGCAGTATTTT.

Note on this clone: Compared with germline, one end of the junction differs, possibly owing to a read error. The rearrangement joins TRBV30 to TRBJ1-5, with TRBD1 as a possible D gene (5 bases). This CDR3 has 13 residues. Germline V gene data show CDR1 as GTSNPN and CDR2 as SVGIG (reference sequence). CDR3 coding DNA: TGTGCGTGGACGGCGGGGGGCAATCAGCCCCAGCATTTT. Protein: CAWTAGGNQPQHF.

The V call is TRBV9, the J call TRBJ2-1, with D perhaps matching TRBD2 (6 bases). Germline V gene data show CDR1 as SGDLS and CDR2 as YYNGEE. Trimming removed 4 bases at V and 6 bases at J, with 14 bases between. The CDR3 is 14 residues long. The CDR3 bases are TGTGCCAGCAGCCCGGACTCGGGAGCCAATGAGCAGTTCTTC. Translated: CASSPDSGANEQFF.

The chain recombines TRBV10-3 with TRBJ1-1, with a weak D call TRBD1 (5 bases). The germline CDR1 and CDR2 sequences are ENHRY and SYGVKD. This CDR3 has 15 residues. Trimming stripped 4 bases from V and 3 bases from J, with 15 bases between. The CDR3 nucleotides are TGTGCCATCAGTGGAGTGGGCCGGGGGGACACTGAAGCTTTCTTT. Residues: CAISGVGRGDTEAFF.

The chain combines TRBV28 with TRBJ1-5; 9 bases line up with TRBD1. Losses at the gene ends were 2 bases for V and 11 bases for J; bases not matched to a gene: 7. Germline V gene sequence: CDR1 MDHEN, CDR2 SYDVKM. The CDR3 consists of 14 residues. The CDR3 is CASSLGQGIAAQHF. The CDR3 nucleotides read TGTGCCAGCAGTTTAGGACAGGGGATTGCTGCCCAGCATTTT.

This clone was seen only a few times. This chain joins TRBV9 and TRBJ2-2; 7 bases map to TRBD1. J lost 6 bases, V lost 4 bases, and 9 bases had no gene match. Looked up from germline, CDR1 is SGDLS and CDR2 is YYNGEE. The length of the CDR3 is 15 residues. The CDR3 loop is CASSSRLQGSGELFF. DNA for the CDR3: TGTGCCAGCAGCTCGAGGCTACAGGGGTCCGGGGAGCTGTTTTTT.

The rearrangement uses TRBV9 and TRBJ2-1; TRBD2 agrees at 7 bases. Looked up from germline, CDR1 is SGDLS and CDR2 is YYNGEE. The CDR3 is made up of 17 amino acids. Trimming cost V 1 base and J 4 bases; bases outside gene matches: 11. In DNA form, the CDR3 reads TGTGCCAGCAGCGTAAAGTCGGGACTATGGCTTTACAATGAGCAGTTCTTC. Residues: CASSVKSGLWLYNEQFF.

This clone was recorded once. This sequence joins TRBV11-2 and TRBJ2-7; D is perhaps TRBD1 (5 bases). CDR1 and CDR2 (germline): SGHAT, FQNNGV. V was trimmed by 5 bases and J by 2 bases, leaving 7 bases between them. The CDR3 length is 12 residues. CDR3 nucleotides: TGTGCCAGCAGCCTACAGGCCTACGAGCAGTACTTC. It specifies CASSLQAYEQYF.

This clone was seen only a few times. The rearrangement uses TRBV30 and TRBJ1-2, with a weak D call TRBD1 (5 bases). V was clipped by 3 bases and J by 8 bases, with 13 bases between them. The CDR3 covers 12 residues. CDR1 is GTSNPN and CDR2 is SVGIG in the germline V gene (reference sequence). The CDR3 DNA reads as TGTGCCTGGAGCCCGGGGGGTAGAGGCTACACCTTC. It yields the protein CAWSPGGRGYTF.

This clone turned up a few times. This rearrangement joins TRBV9 to TRBJ2-6; TRBD1 matches 7 bases. V dropped 4 bases and J dropped 2; count of bases not matched to a gene: 3. The CDR3 sequence is 15 residues long. The germline V gene encodes CDR1 SGDLS and CDR2 YYNGEE. Written as DNA, the CDR3 is TGTGCCAGCAGCACAGGGGCTACTGGGGCCAACGTCCTGACTTTC. Protein product: CASSTGATGANVLTF. The whole variable domain, remainder taken from reference TRBV9 and TRBJ2-6, is DSGVTQTPKHLITATGQRVTLRCSPRSGDLSVYWYQQSLDQGLQFLIQYYNGEERAKGNILERFSAQQFPDLHSELNLSSLELGDSALYFCASSTGATGANVLTFGAGSRLTVL.

The chain couples TRBV9 to TRBJ2-1, with 11 bases lining up with TRBD2. The V and J ends lost 4 bases and 5 bases, in that order; junction bases with no gene match: 5. Looked up from germline, CDR1 is SGDLS and CDR2 is YYNGEE. The CDR3 totals 15 residues. The CDR3 region has the DNA TGTGCCAGCAGCCTAGCGGGAGGAATGAACAATGAGCAGTTCTTC. This encodes CASSLAGGMNNEQFF.

The V call is TRBV7-2, the J call TRBJ2-1; tentatively, D is TRBD2 (5 bases). CDR3 size: 14 residues. V was trimmed by 5 bases and J by 7 bases, leaving 15 bases between them. The V gene's germline CDR1 is SGHTA and CDR2 FQGNSA. DNA of the CDR3: TGTGCCAGCAGCCCCCCCGGACTCCGGAATGAGCAGTTCTTC. Translation: CASSPPGLRNEQFF.

This clone was detected a few times. V and J are TRBV7-9 and TRBJ2-7; D is ambiguous. The V gene's germline CDR1 is SEHNR and CDR2 FQNEAQ (reference sequence). V was clipped by 0 bases and J by 5 bases, with 8 bases between them. The CDR3 has 13 amino acids. The CDR3 coding sequence is TGTGCCAGCAGCTTAGCCCCCCTTGACGAGCAGTACTTC. Translation gives CASSLAPLDEQYF.

The rearrangement uses TRBV6-5 and TRBJ2-7, with 9 bases lining up with TRBD2. Germline CDR1 MNHEY, CDR2 SVGAGI. This CDR3 spans 15 amino acids. V gave up 4 bases and J gave up 0 bases; unmatched junction bases: 4. In nucleotides, the CDR3 is TGTGCCAGCAGTTCGATGACTAGCGGCTCCTACGAGCAGTACTTC. It specifies CASSSMTSGSYEQYF.

This clone was observed a handful of times. The V call is TRBV27, the J call TRBJ1-5, with unresolved D. This CDR3 contains 15 residues. CDR1 is MNHEY and CDR2 is SMNVEV in the germline V gene (reference sequence). V was pared by 0 bases and J by 4 bases, with 10 bases between. CDR3 nucleotides: TGTGCCAGCAGTTTATCGCCGGGTCAAAATCAGCCCCAGCATTTT. Translated: CASSLSPGQNQPQHF.

This clone was counted a few times. The chain has TRBV4-2 and TRBJ1-4, with 9 bases matching TRBD1. The CDR3 loop spans 16 amino acids. Germline CDR1 reads LGHNA; CDR2 reads YNFKEQ. Trimming at V came to 3 bases and at J to 7 bases, leaving 9 bases not matched to a gene. CDR3 loop: CASSHVKTGGSEKLFF. The CDR3, as DNA: TGTGCCAGCAGCCACGTCAAGACAGGGGGAAGTGAAAAACTGTTTTTT.

The chain couples TRBV7-6 to TRBJ2-1, with D possibly matching TRBD2 (6 bases). Trimming stripped 2 bases from V and 4 bases from J, with 12 bases between. The CDR3 contains 15 residues. The germline V gene has CDR1 SGHVS and CDR2 FNYEAQ. CDR3: CASSLRRDLYNEQFF. The CDR3 coding sequence is TGTGCCAGCAGCTTACGTCGGGACTTATACAATGAGCAGTTCTTC.

This chain uses TRBV11-2 with TRBJ2-7; a possible D gene is TRBD1 (5 bases). Germline V gene lookup returns CDR1 SGHAT and CDR2 FQNNGV. Trimming pared 4 bases from V and 3 bases from J, leaving 7 bases between. The CDR3 runs 12 residues. CDR3 nucleotides: TGTGCCAGCAGCTCAACAGGCTACGAGCAGTACTTC. Protein: CASSSTGYEQYF.

This clone was detected a few times. The rearrangement joins TRBV29-1 to TRBJ2-3, with 8 nucleotides matching TRBD2. This CDR3 is 14 amino acids long. Germline V gene data show CDR1 as SQVTM and CDR2 as ANQGSEA. Germline trimming cut 7 bases from V and 8 bases from J; bases unmatched to any gene: 14. CDR3 residues: CSGHLGTSTSTQYF. The CDR3 bases are TGCAGCGGCCATCTTGGGACTAGTACAAGTACGCAGTATTTT.

The V and J genes are TRBV4-3 and TRBJ2-7, with TRBD1 identical over 7 bases. CDR3 length: 20 amino acids. The germline gives CDR1 LGHNA, CDR2 YSLEER. V was clipped by 1 base and J by 6 bases; unmatched bases: 24. The chain's CDR3 is CASSQVFGQAISPILREQYF. The CDR3 DNA reads as TGCGCCAGCAGCCAAGTATTCGGACAGGCCATCTCCCCAATCCTTCGCGAGCAGTACTTC.

This clone was recorded once. The rearrangement joins TRBV6-6 to TRBJ2-7, with 9 bases lining up with TRBD1. The CDR3 is 14 residues long. V shed 6 bases, J shed 9 bases, and the junction held 12 bases outside the gene matches. CDR1 is MNHNY and CDR2 is SVGAGI in the germline V gene (reference sequence). CDR3 DNA sequence: TGTGCCAGCAGACTTACGGACAGGGGACGAGGGCAGTACTTC. Encoded protein: CASRLTDRGRGQYF.

This clone was counted only a few times. The chain employs TRBV19 and TRBJ2-3; 7 positions agree with TRBD1. The V segment lost 3 bases and the J segment 3 bases; nucleotides outside the gene matches: 6. Germline CDR1 LNHDA, CDR2 SQIVND (reference sequence). The CDR3 totals 15 residues. CDR3: CASSMGTESTDTQYF. The CDR3 DNA follows: TGTGCCAGTAGTATGGGGACAGAAAGTACAGATACGCAGTATTTT.